This T cell receptor beta chain derives from a study of T-cell memory formation after mild COVID-19. As for the study in general: Across donors, TCR clusters were largely donor specific.

Remarks on this clonotype: Its antigen is as yet unknown.

Whole-study findings and limits: Contracting clones from day 15 to 85 had balanced CD4/CD8; later expanders favoured CD4+.

The junction had 14 bases not matched to a gene; V was cut back by 8 bases and J by 2 bases. This CDR3 comprises 17 residues. Germline CDR1 reads MNHNY; CDR2 reads SVGAGI (reference sequence). 5'RACE primed from the constant segment yielded TCR alpha and TCR beta cDNA libraries bearing sample barcodes and UMIs. TCRdb redid the calling of the 5' RACE reads with MiXCR, one entry per CDR3 protein. The data hold approximately 450,000 distinct CDR3 sequences, with 15% to 20% observed a single time. The source of this sequence is an adult woman who had mild COVID-19 (a few samples of this study predate the infection). Cell type and time point are not known. The specimen sequenced was PBMCs or a T cell subset sorted from them (not recorded which). The chain has TRBV6-6 and TRBJ2-3, with 9 positions matching TRBD1. The CDR3 nucleotides are TGTGCCAGCTCGATTGGGATTCGGGACAGGGCCACAGATACGCAGTATTTT. Translating gives CASSIGIRDRATDTQYF.